One and the same sample provided the 19 T cell receptor beta chains below, sequenced in a study of T cells after yellow fever vaccination. Using its own MiXCR run on the 5' RACE reads, TCRdb lists one record per CDR3 protein. Of a few hundred thousand distinct CDR3 sequences in the sample, approximately 8% are singletons; the top ten hold around 3.1%. The sample was CD4+ T cells sorted from PBMCs, taken 5 days after the yellow fever booster vaccination. Receptor source: a man aged 18-30 years who received the YFV17D yellow fever vaccine.

J is TRBJ2-7 and V is TRBV2, with D hard to call. Germline V gene sequence: CDR1 SNHLY, CDR2 FYNNEI. There are 11 residues in the CDR3. Trimming stripped 6 bases from V and 3 bases from J, with 6 bases between. CDR3 in DNA: TGTGCCAGCAGCCCAAACTACGAGCAGTACGTC. It encodes CASSPNYEQYV.

This clonotype was observed at least ten times. The V gene is TRBV5-5, the J gene TRBJ2-2, with D perhaps assigned TRBD1 or TRBD2 (5 bases each). V was pared by 1 base and J by 3 bases, with 10 bases between. CDR1 is SGHKS and CDR2 is YYEKEE in the germline V gene (reference sequence). This CDR3 contains 15 residues. The CDR3 protein is CASSLSGTDTGELFF. The DNA for the CDR3 is TGTGCCAGCAGCTTGTCCGGGACGGACACCGGGGAGCTGTTTTTT.

Only a few counts were recorded for this clonotype. V gene TRBV2 combines with J gene TRBJ2-1, with unresolved D. Germline lookup yields CDR1 SNHLY and CDR2 FYNNEI. Trimming removed 2 bases from V and 9 bases from J, with 14 bases in between. This CDR3 comprises 14 residues. The CDR3, as DNA: TGTGCCAGCAGTGAATTAGGCGAGTGGTCTGAGCAGTTCTTC. It is translated as CASSELGEWSEQFF.

This clonotype has only a few counts. The chain links TRBV5-1 to TRBJ2-5; no clear D. CDR3 length: 13 residues. Per germline, CDR1 SGHRS and CDR2 YFSETQ. Trimming cost V 4 bases and J 5 bases, with 12 bases left between them. The CDR3 bases are TGCGCCAGCAGCCCTGGGGTGGCCGAGACCCAGTACTTC. This codes for CASSPGVAETQYF.

The gene calls are TRBV3-1 and TRBJ2-1; 10 nucleotides match TRBD2. Germline lookup yields CDR1 LGHDT and CDR2 YNNKEL (reference sequence). V gave up 1 base and J gave up 6 bases; unmatched junction bases: 6. This CDR3 is 16 amino acids long. In nucleotides, the CDR3 is TGTGCCAGCAGCCAAGCGCGGGTAGCGGGGGGCAATGAGCAGTTCTTC. It codes for CASSQARVAGGNEQFF.

The V and J genes are TRBV20-1 and TRBJ1-4; a weak D match, TRBD1 (5 bases). Per the germline V gene, CDR1 is DFQATT and CDR2 is SNEGSKA (reference sequence). Trimming took 1 base from V and 3 from J, leaving 6 bases between them. The CDR3 contains 13 residues. CDR3 protein: CSARAGANEKLFF. In nucleotides, the CDR3 is TGCAGTGCTAGAGCGGGGGCTAATGAAAAACTGTTTTTT.

The rearrangement joins TRBV9 to TRBJ2-5; possibly TRBD2 for D (5 bases). The CDR3 runs to 13 residues. CDR1 is SGDLS and CDR2 is YYNGEE in the germline V gene. Trimming removed 0 bases from V and 4 bases from J, with 7 bases in between. CDR3 residues: CASSVGLAETQYF. The CDR3 nucleotides read TGTGCCAGCAGCGTAGGGCTAGCAGAGACCCAGTACTTC.

This clonotype was counted ten times or more. The chain is built from TRBV18 and TRBJ2-7; D gene uncertain. V was cut by 2 bases and J by 3 bases, with 5 bases left in between. This CDR3 is built from 12 residues. Looked up from germline, CDR1 is KGHSH and CDR2 is LQKENI. CDR3 sequence (DNA): TGTGCCAGCTCACCAGGGTTCTACGAGCAGTACTTC. Translating gives CASSPGFYEQYF.

The rearrangement links TRBV20-1 to TRBJ2-3; D remains ambiguous. V gave up 4 bases and J gave up 5 bases, with 7 bases separating them. The germline V gene encodes CDR1 DFQATT and CDR2 SNEGSKA (reference sequence). The CDR3 is 11 amino acids. The CDR3 coding sequence is TGCAGTGCTACCTGGGGAGATACGCAGTATTTT. Translated: CSATWGDTQYF.

This clonotype has just a few counts. The genes are TRBV13 and TRBJ2-2; 9 nucleotides align to TRBD2. V was clipped by 0 bases and J by 7 bases; unmatched bases: 9. CDR3 length equals 17 residues. Germline V gene sequence: CDR1 PRHDT, CDR2 FYEKMQ (reference sequence). CDR3 bases: TGTGCCAGCAGCTTAGGCCGGCGGGGGGGCCGGAGCGGGGAGCTGTTTTTT. Its protein product is CASSLGRRGGRSGELFF.

This clonotype was seen a handful of times. This chain uses TRBV5-1 with TRBJ1-1; perhaps TRBD1 as D (6 bases). The CDR3 consists of 14 residues. The germline V gene has CDR1 SGHRS and CDR2 YFSETQ. The V and J ends lost 6 bases and 3 bases respectively, with 15 bases between them. CDR3 sequence reads: CASTAGVEDTEAFF. In DNA form, the CDR3 reads TGCGCCAGCACGGCAGGGGTAGAGGACACTGAAGCTTTCTTT. Drawing the rest from reference TRBV5-1 and TRBJ1-1, the complete variable domain is KAGVTQTPRYLIKTRGQQVTLSCSPISGHRSVSWYQQTPGQGLQFLFEYFSETQRNKGNFPGRFSGRQFSNSRSEMNVSTLELGDSALYLCASTAGVEDTEAFFGQGTRLTVV.

The chain joins TRBV25-1 to TRBJ2-7; D not certain. Germline-derived CDR1 and CDR2 are MGHDK and SYGVNS. Trimming took off 2 bases at V and 0 bases at J, with 11 bases between the two ends. CDR3 length: 15 residues. CDR3 region: CASSELRPGSYEQYF. Here the CDR3 DNA reads TGTGCCAGCAGTGAACTTAGGCCCGGCTCCTACGAGCAGTACTTC.

The chain joins TRBV27 to TRBJ2-1; TRBD1 aligns across 8 bases. In germline, CDR1 is MNHEY, CDR2 SMNVEV (reference sequence). J gave up 13 bases and V 4 bases, and 6 bases lay outside the gene matches. The CDR3 is made up of 12 amino acids. The CDR3 spells CASSSPTGVQFF. The CDR3 region has the DNA TGTGCCAGCAGTTCGCCGACAGGGGTTCAGTTCTTC.

This clonotype was counted only a few times. The V call is TRBV6-5, the J call TRBJ1-1, with a tentative D call TRBD1 (6 bases). CDR1 and CDR2 (germline): MNHEY, SVGAGI. Trimming stripped 8 bases from V and 10 bases from J, with 23 bases between. This CDR3 has 14 amino acids. CDR3 residues: CASSSGRGRSGAFF. In nucleotides, the CDR3 is TGTGCCAGCTCCTCGGGCAGGGGCCGTTCTGGAGCTTTCTTT.

The CDR3 here is CASSLEVSGGYEQYV. CDR3 nucleotides: TGTGCCAGCAGCTTGGAAGTGTCAGGGGGCTACGAGCAGTACGTC. This chain links TRBV5-6 with TRBJ2-7; 7 bases are shared with TRBD1. Per germline, CDR1 SGHDT and CDR2 YYEEEE. V shed 0 bases, J shed 3 bases, and the junction held 6 bases outside the gene matches. The CDR3 has 15 amino acids.

The chain recombines TRBV6-2 or TRBV6-3 with TRBJ2-7, with D possibly being TRBD2 (6 bases). Trimming took 6 bases from V and 1 from J, leaving 16 bases between them. Looked up from germline, CDR1 is MNHEY and CDR2 is SVGEGT. CDR3 length: 15 amino acids. CDR3 sequence reads: CASSRSGTVSYEQYV. CDR3 in DNA: TGTGCCAGCAGCAGGTCCGGGACTGTATCCTACGAGCAGTACGTC.

This clonotype was counted ten times or more. The gene calls are TRBV7-2 and TRBJ1-5; possible D gene TRBD1, 6 bases. The CDR3 runs 13 residues. The V gene's germline CDR1 is SGHTA and CDR2 FQGNSA. Trimming shortened V by 5 bases and J by 11 bases, and 16 bases separated the two germline ends. This chain's CDR3 is CASSVRGDQAQHF. CDR3 nucleotide sequence: TGTGCCAGCAGCGTAAGGGGGGATCAAGCCCAGCATTTT.

The V gene is TRBV27, the J gene TRBJ2-7; D gene uncertain. The V and J ends lost 2 bases and 0 bases respectively, with 5 bases between them. The CDR3 has 13 residues. Per the germline V gene, CDR1 is MNHEY and CDR2 is SMNVEV (reference sequence). The CDR3 sequence: CASSLQASYEQYF. The CDR3 DNA follows: TGTGCCAGCAGTTTACAGGCCTCCTACGAGCAGTACTTC.

This chain joins TRBV5-1 and TRBJ2-5, with D possibly TRBD2 on 6 matching bases. The V gene's germline CDR1 is SGHRS and CDR2 YFSETQ. The CDR3 runs to 15 residues. V was shortened by 6 bases and J by 2 bases, with 17 bases between the two germline ends. As DNA, the CDR3 is TGCGCCAGCATGCGATGGGGGACTCCGCAAGAGACCCAGTACTTC. Protein product: CASMRWGTPQETQYF.